The next 5 T cell receptor beta chains were all read from a single sample in a study of T-cell reconstitution after alpha-beta-depleted transplantation in children. These TCRs are of unknown antigen specificity. Researchers prepared the TCRbeta library using unique molecular identifiers, the study reports. TCRdb reprocessed the PCR reads via MiXCR and lists one record per CDR3 protein. The table shows fewer than 350,000 distinct CDR3 sequences, with nearly 8% occurring only once. Overall study results and limits: Newly generated T cells supplied most T-cell counts and diversity one year post-transplant.

The specimen comprised peripheral blood, sampled 360 days after TCRalphabeta/CD19-depleted stem cell transplant. The receptors come from a female patient between 2 and 15 years old who had a stem cell transplant for Fanconi anemia, so the T cells may come from the graft donor.

The table lists this clonotype with a few counts. V is TRBV7-9 and J is TRBJ1-1; possibly TRBD1 for D (6 bases). Per germline, CDR1 SEHNR and CDR2 FQNEAQ (reference sequence). The CDR3 covers 16 residues. Trimming took off 6 bases at V and 3 bases at J, with 20 bases between the two ends. CDR3: CASSPDRRETHTEAFF. As DNA, the CDR3 is TGTGCCAGCAGTCCAGACAGGAGGGAAACTCACACTGAAGCTTTCTTT.

This clonotype was seen ten or more times. The chain recombines TRBV4-3 with TRBJ1-1; D not certain. CDR1 and CDR2 (germline): LGHNA, YSLEER. With 4 bases removed from V and 4 bases from J, the gap between germline ends came to 10 bases. The CDR3 totals 13 residues. The CDR3 DNA reads as TGCGCCAGCAGCCGTCGCGAACGCACTGAAGCTTTCTTT. This encodes CASSRRERTEAFF.

The chain employs TRBV19 and TRBJ1-1; the D is unclear. The CDR3 sequence is 14 residues long. From germline, CDR1 is LNHDA and CDR2 SQIVND (reference sequence). Between the trimmed V and J ends, which lost 6 bases and 11 bases, there was a span of 22 bases. The CDR3 sequence: CASRLTVRASGAFF. CDR3 in DNA: TGTGCCAGTAGACTCACCGTCCGCGCCTCGGGTGCTTTCTTT.

This clonotype was seen ten or more times. V and J are TRBV28 and TRBJ2-7; D not resolved. CDR1 is MDHEN and CDR2 is SYDVKM in the germline V gene. V was trimmed by 3 bases and J by 6 bases, leaving 9 bases between them. CDR3 length: 12 amino acids. The CDR3 here is CASSFRLGEQYV. In DNA, the CDR3 is TGTGCCAGCAGTTTTCGGCTGGGCGAGCAGTACGTC.

This clonotype was found a few times. The chain links TRBV6-4 to TRBJ2-3; 8 bases fit TRBD2. CDR3 size: 14 residues. CDR1 and CDR2 (germline): MRHNA, SNTAGT. V was pared by 4 bases and J by 6 bases, with 6 bases of the junction left unmatched. CDR3 sequence (DNA): TGTGCCAGCAGTGTAAAAGCGGGGGTGGATACGCAGTATTTT. Amino acids: CASSVKAGVDTQYF.